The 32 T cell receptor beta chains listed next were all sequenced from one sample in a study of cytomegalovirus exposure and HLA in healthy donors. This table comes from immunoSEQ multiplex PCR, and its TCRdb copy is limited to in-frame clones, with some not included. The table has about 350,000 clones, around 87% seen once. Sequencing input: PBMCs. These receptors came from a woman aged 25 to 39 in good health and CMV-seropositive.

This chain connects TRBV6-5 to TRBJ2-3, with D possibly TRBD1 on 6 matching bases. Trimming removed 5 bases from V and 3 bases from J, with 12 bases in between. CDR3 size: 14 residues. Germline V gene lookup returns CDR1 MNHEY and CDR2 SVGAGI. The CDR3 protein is CASSVTGETDTQYF. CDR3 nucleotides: TGTGCCAGCAGTGTGACAGGCGAGACAGATACGCAGTATTTT.

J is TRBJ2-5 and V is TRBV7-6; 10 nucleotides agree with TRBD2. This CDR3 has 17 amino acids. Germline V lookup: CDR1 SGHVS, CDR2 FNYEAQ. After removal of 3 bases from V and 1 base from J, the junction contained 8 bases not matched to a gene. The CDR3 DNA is TGTGCCAGCAGCTTTGATCTAGCGGGGGAACTCCAAGAGACCCAGTACTTC. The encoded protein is CASSFDLAGELQETQYF.

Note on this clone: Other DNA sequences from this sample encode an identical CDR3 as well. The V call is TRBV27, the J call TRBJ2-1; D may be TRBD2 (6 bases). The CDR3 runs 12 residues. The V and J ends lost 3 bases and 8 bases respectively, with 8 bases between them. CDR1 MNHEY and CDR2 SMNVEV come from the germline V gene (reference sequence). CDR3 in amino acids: CASSLSGDEQFF. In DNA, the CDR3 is TGTGCCAGCAGTTTGTCGGGGGATGAGCAGTTCTTC.

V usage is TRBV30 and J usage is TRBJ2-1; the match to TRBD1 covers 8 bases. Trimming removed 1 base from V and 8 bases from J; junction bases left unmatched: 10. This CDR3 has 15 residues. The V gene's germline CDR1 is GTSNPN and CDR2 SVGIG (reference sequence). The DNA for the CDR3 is TGTGCCTGGAGTGAGGGGACAGGAGGGGTGGATGAGCAGTTCTTC. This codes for CAWSEGTGGVDEQFF.

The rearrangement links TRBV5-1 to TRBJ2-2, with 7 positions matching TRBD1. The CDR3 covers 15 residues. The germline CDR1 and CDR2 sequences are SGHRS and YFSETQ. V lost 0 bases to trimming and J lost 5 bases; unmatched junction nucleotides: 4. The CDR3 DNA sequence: TGCGCCAGCAGCTTGGGACTGACAGGGACCGGGGAGCTGTTTTTT. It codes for CASSLGLTGTGELFF.

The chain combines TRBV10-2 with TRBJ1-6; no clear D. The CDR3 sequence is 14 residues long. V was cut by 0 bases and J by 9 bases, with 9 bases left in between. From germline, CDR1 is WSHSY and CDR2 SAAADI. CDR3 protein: CASSESGFFSPLHF. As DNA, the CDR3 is TGCGCCAGCAGTGAGTCGGGGTTTTTTTCACCCCTCCACTTT.

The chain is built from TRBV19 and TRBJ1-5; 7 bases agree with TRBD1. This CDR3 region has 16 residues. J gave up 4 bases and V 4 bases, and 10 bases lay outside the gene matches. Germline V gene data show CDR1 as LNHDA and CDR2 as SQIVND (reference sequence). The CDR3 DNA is TGTGCCAGTAGTACATTGCCGGGACAGTCGAATCAGCCCCAGCATTTT. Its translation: CASSTLPGQSNQPQHF.

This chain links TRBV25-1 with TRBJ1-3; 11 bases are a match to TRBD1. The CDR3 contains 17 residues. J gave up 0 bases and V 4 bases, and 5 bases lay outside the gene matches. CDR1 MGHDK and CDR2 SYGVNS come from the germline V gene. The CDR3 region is CASSGGQGASSGNTIYF. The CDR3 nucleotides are TGTGCCAGCAGTGGAGGACAGGGGGCGAGCTCTGGAAACACCATATATTTT.

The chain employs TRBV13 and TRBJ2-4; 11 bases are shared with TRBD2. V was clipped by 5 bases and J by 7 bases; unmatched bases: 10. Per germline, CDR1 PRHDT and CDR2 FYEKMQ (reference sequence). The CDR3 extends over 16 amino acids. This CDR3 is CASSPPTSGVTNIQYF. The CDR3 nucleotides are TGTGCCAGCAGCCCACCGACTAGCGGGGTGACGAACATTCAGTACTTC.

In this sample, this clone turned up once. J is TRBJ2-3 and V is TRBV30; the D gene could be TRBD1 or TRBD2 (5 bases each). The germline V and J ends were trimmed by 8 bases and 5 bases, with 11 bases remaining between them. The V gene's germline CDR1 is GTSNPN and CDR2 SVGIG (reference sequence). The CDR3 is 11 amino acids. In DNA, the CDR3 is TGTGCCGGGTGGGGGAGAGATACGCAGTATTTT. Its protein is CAGWGRDTQYF.

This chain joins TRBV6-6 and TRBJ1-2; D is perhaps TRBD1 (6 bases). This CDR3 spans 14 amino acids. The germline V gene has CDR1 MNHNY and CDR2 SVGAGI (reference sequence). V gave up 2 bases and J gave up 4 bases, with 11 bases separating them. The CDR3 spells CASSYQRTAYGYTF. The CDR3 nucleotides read TGTGCCAGCAGTTACCAGAGGACAGCCTATGGCTACACCTTC.

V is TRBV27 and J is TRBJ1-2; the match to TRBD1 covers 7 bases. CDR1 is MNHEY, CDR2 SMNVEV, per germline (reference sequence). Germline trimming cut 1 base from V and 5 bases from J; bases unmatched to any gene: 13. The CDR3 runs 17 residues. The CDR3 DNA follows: TGTGCCAGCAGTTTATTGATGGGGCAGGGGGACCCTTATGGCTACACCTTC. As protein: CASSLLMGQGDPYGYTF.

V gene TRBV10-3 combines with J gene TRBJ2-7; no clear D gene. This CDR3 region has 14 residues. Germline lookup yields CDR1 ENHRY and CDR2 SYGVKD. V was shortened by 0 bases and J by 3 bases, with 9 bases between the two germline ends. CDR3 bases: TGTGCCATCAGTGAGTCGATGTTGAACTACGAGCAGTACTTC. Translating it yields CAISESMLNYEQYF.

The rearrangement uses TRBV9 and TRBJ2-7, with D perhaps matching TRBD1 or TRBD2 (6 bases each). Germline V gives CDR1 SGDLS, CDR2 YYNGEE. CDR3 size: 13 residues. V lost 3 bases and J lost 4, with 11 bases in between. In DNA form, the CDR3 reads TGTGCCAGCAGCGCTCAGGGGAGGTACGAGCAGTACTTC. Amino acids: CASSAQGRYEQYF.

The CDR3 region is CAWTSTGARNSPLHF. In DNA, the CDR3 is TGTGCCTGGACCTCGACAGGGGCACGTAATTCACCCCTCCACTTT. V and J are TRBV30 and TRBJ1-6, with TRBD1 identical over 8 bases. Germline V gene data show CDR1 as GTSNPN and CDR2 as SVGIG (reference sequence). This CDR3 has 15 amino acids. With 4 bases clipped from V and 6 bases from J, the junction kept 8 bases outside the gene matches.

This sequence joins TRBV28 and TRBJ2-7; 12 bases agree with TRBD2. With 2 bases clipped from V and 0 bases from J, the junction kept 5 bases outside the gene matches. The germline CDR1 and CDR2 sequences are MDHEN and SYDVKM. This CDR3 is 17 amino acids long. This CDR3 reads CASSLVTSGSRSYEQYF. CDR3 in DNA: TGTGCCAGCAGTTTAGTGACTAGCGGGAGCCGCTCCTACGAGCAGTACTTC.

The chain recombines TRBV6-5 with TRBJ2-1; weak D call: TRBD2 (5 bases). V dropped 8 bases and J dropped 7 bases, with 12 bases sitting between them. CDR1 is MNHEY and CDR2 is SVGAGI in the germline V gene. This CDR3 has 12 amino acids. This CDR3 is CASAGGSNEQFF. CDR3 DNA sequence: TGTGCCAGCGCCGGTGGGAGTAATGAGCAGTTCTTC.

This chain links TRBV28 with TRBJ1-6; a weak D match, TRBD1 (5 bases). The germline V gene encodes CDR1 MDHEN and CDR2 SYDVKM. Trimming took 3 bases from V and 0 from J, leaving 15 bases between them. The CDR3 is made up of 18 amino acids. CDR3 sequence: CASSFDDSSYSYNSPLHF. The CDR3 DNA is TGTGCCAGCAGTTTTGACGACAGCTCCTACTCCTATAATTCACCCCTCCACTTT.

In DNA, the CDR3 is TGTGCCAGCAGCTTAGGAGGAGGGAATCCGAACTATGGCTACACCTTC. This encodes CASSLGGGNPNYGYTF. This chain connects TRBV11-2 to TRBJ1-2, with no clear D. The CDR3 spans 16 residues. The ends were cut back, 1 base at V and 2 bases at J, with 14 bases in the middle. The germline CDR1 and CDR2 sequences are SGHAT and FQNNGV.

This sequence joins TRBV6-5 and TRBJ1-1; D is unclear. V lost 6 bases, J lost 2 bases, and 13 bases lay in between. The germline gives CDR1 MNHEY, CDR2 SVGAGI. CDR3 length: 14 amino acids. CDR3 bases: TGTGCCAGCAGAGTTCGGGAGAGAAACACTGAAGCTTTCTTT. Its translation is CASRVRERNTEAFF.

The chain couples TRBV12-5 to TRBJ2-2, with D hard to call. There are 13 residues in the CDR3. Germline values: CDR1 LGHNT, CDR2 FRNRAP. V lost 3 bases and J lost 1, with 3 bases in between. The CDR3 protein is CASGFGNTGELFF. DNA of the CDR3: TGTGCTAGTGGTTTCGGGAACACCGGGGAGCTGTTTTTT.

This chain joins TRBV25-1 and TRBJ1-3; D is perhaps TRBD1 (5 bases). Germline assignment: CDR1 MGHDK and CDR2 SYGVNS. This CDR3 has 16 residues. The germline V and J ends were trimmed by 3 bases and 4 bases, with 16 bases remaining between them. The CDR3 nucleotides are TGTGCCAGCAGTGATTCCACAGGCACGGGGGGAAACACCATATATTTT. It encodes CASSDSTGTGGNTIYF.

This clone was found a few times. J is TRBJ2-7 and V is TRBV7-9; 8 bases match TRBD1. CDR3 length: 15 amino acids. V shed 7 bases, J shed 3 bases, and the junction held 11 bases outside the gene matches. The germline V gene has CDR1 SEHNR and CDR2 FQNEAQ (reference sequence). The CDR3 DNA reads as TGTGCCAGCAATTCTAACCGGGACAGGATCTACGAGCAGTACTTC. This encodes CASNSNRDRIYEQYF.

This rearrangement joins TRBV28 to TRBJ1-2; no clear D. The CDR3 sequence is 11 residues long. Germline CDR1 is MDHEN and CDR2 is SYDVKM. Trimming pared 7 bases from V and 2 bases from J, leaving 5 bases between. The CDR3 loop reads CASTGNYGYTF. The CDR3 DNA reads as TGTGCCAGCACAGGCAACTATGGCTACACCTTC.

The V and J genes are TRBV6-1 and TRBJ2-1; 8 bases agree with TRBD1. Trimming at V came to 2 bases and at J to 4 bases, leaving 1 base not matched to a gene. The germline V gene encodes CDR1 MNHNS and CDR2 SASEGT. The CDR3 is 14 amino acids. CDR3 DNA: TGTGCCAGCAGTGAACAGGGGGCTTACAATGAGCAGTTCTTC. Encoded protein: CASSEQGAYNEQFF.

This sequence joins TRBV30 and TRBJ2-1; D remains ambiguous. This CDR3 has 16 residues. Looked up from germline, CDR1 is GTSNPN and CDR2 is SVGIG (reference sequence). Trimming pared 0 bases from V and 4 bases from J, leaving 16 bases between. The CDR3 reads CAWSVQSIGSYNEQFF. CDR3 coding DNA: TGTGCCTGGAGTGTACAAAGCATAGGATCGTACAATGAGCAGTTCTTC.

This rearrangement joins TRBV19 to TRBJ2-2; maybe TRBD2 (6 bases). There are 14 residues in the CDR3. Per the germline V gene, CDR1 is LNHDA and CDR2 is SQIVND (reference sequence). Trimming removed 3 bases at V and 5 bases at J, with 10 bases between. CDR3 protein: CASSISGATGELFF. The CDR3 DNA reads TGTGCCAGTAGTATTTCGGGAGCTACCGGGGAGCTGTTTTTT.

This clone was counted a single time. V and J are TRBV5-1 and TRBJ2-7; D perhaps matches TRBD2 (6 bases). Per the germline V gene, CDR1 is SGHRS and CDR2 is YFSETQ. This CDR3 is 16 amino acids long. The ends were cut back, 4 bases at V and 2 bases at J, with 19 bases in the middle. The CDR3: CASSPPGVAAPYEQYF. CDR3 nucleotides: TGCGCCAGCAGCCCCCCCGGGGTAGCGGCCCCCTACGAGCAGTACTTC.

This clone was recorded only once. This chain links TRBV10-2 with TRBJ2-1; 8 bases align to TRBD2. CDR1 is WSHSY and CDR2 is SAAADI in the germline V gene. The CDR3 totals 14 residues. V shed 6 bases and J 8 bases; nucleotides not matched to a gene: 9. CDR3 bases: TGCGCCAGCAGAAATTTAAGCGGGAGACATGAGCAGTTCTTC. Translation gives CASRNLSGRHEQFF.

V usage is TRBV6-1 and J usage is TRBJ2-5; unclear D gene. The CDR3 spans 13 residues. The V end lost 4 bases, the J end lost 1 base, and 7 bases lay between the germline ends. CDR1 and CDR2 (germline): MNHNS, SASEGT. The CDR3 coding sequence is TGTGCCAGCAGTGTGGTGGGCCAAGAGACCCAGTACTTC. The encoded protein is CASSVVGQETQYF.

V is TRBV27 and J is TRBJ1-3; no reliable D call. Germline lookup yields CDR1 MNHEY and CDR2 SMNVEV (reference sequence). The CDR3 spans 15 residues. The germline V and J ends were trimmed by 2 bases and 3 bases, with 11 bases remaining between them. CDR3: CASSLQASGGNTIYF. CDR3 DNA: TGTGCCAGCAGTTTACAAGCCTCCGGTGGAAACACCATATATTTT.

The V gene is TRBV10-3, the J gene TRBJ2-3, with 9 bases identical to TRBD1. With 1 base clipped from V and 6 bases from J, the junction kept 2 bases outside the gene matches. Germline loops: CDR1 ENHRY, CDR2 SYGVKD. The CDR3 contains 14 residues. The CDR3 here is CAISEYGQGDTQYF. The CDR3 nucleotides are TGTGCCATCAGTGAGTACGGACAGGGGGATACGCAGTATTTT.